These 2 T cell receptor beta chains were all obtained from the same sample, sequenced in a study of T cells in Graves' hyperthyroidism and ophthalmopathy. RNA transcripts provided the source from which TCR beta CDR3 regions were amplified. Using the HTBI primer set, a first-round RT-PCR was run on the TCR CDR3. Using its own MiXCR run on the multiplex PCR reads, TCRdb lists one record per CDR3 protein. This sample has a few hundred thousand distinct CDR3 sequences; roughly 14% occur once, and the top ten carry around a quarter. The sequenced sample was blood. These receptor sequences come from a woman between 18 and 29 years old with Graves' hyperthyroidism that later progressed to Graves' ophthalmopathy.

The chain has TRBV19 and TRBJ2-7, with 7 bases matching TRBD2. Germline V CDR1 and CDR2: LNHDA, SQIVND (reference sequence). With V trimmed by 4 bases and J by 3 bases, 3 bases remained unmatched. The CDR3 totals 13 residues. The CDR3 DNA reads as TGTGCCAGTAGTACCTCTAGCGGCTACGAGCAGTACTTC. It translates to CASSTSSGYEQYF.

The chain is built from TRBV11-3 and TRBJ2-3; D possibly uses TRBD1 or TRBD2 (5 bases each). V was trimmed by 3 bases and J by 6 bases, leaving 16 bases between them. CDR3 size: 15 residues. The germline CDR1 and CDR2 sequences are SGHNT and YENEEA. In nucleotides, the CDR3 is TGTGCCAGCAGCTTCGGCGGGCTAAGGGGCGATACGCAGTATTTT. It specifies CASSFGGLRGDTQYF.